Below, 4 T cell receptor beta chains from the same sample are listed, as sequenced in a study of T cell responses to AZD1222 COVID-19 vaccine. Repertoires were generated with immunoSEQ multiplex PCR, while TCRdb's copy carries only in-frame clones and drops some. The table shows around 50,000 clones, with around 85% occurring only once. The sample was peripheral blood, taken on day 0 of AZD1222 vaccination. These receptors were collected from an adult in good health.

This chain links TRBV30 with TRBJ2-7; tentatively, D is TRBD2 (5 bases). Germline lookup yields CDR1 GTSNPN and CDR2 SVGIG (reference sequence). This CDR3 contains 12 residues. Trimming pared 0 bases from V and 13 bases from J, leaving 16 bases between. CDR3 nucleotide sequence: TGTGCCTGGAGTGTCCTCGCGGGTTCGCGATACTTC. It encodes CAWSVLAGSRYF.

The rearrangement uses TRBV28 and TRBJ1-1; weak D call: TRBD1 (5 bases). Germline loops: CDR1 MDHEN, CDR2 SYDVKM. The V end was cut by 1 base, the J end by 1 base, with 13 bases between. CDR3 size: 16 residues. The CDR3 region is CASSLLQVGGNTEAFF. The CDR3 nucleotides are TGTGCCAGCAGTTTATTACAGGTCGGGGGGAACACTGAAGCTTTCTTT.

The rearrangement links TRBV18 to TRBJ2-2; D gene unclear. The CDR3 contains 14 residues. Germline CDR1 reads KGHSH; CDR2 reads LQKENI. Trimming pared 2 bases from V and 1 base from J, leaving 5 bases between. The CDR3 here is CASSPILNTGELFF. The CDR3 region has the DNA TGTGCCAGCTCACCAATACTGAACACCGGGGAGCTGTTTTTT.

V is TRBV19 and J is TRBJ2-7; D may be TRBD1 or TRBD2 (5 bases each). Per the germline V gene, CDR1 is LNHDA and CDR2 is SQIVND (reference sequence). CDR3 length: 15 amino acids. Trimming took off 7 bases at V and 5 bases at J, with 21 bases between the two ends. In nucleotides, the CDR3 is TGTGCCAGTAAATCCGGTAGTGCTGGGGGAAACGAGCAGTACTTC. This encodes CASKSGSAGGNEQYF.